This passage covers 10 T cell receptor beta chains from one sample sequenced in a study of cytomegalovirus exposure and HLA in healthy donors. Primers included in the PCR were 60 Vbeta and 13 Jbeta primers. Sequenced by immunoSEQ multiplex PCR; TCRdb stores in-frame clones only, minus some. Counted here are 120,000 to 150,000 clones, over 75% occurring once; the ten biggest clones make up around 2.4%. The sequenced material came from PBMCs. The receptor set was obtained from a male donor in good health and CMV-seronegative.

This clone appeared a single time. Compared with germline, one end of the junction differs, possibly owing to a read error. The chain uses TRBV30 and TRBJ2-7; no clear D gene. Looked up from germline, CDR1 is GTSNPN and CDR2 is SVGIG (reference sequence). The CDR3 contains 14 residues. CDR3 in amino acids: CARRNYIGATEQYF. DNA for the CDR3: TGTGCCCGGAGAAACTACATTGGAGCGACCGAGCAGTACTTC.

The rearrangement links TRBV2 to TRBJ1-4, with TRBD1 as a possible D gene (5 bases). Trimming took 2 bases from V and 7 from J, leaving 8 bases between them. CDR3 length: 13 residues. In germline, CDR1 is SNHLY, CDR2 FYNNEI. The CDR3 sequence: CASSEQGGEKLFF. CDR3 DNA: TGTGCCAGCAGTGAACAGGGTGGTGAAAAACTGTTTTTT.

CDR3 amino acids: CSVEGRGTEETQYF. DNA of the CDR3: TGCAGCGTTGAGGGTCGCGGGACCGAAGAGACCCAGTACTTC. J is TRBJ2-5 and V is TRBV29-1, with a possible D match to TRBD2 (6 bases). Germline V gene sequence: CDR1 SQVTM, CDR2 ANQGSEA. V dropped 3 bases and J dropped 3 bases, with 14 bases sitting between them. The CDR3 sequence is 14 residues long.

The chain carries TRBV2 and TRBJ2-4; TRBD1 agrees at 8 bases. CDR1 is SNHLY, CDR2 FYNNEI, per germline. V was pared by 6 bases and J by 9 bases, with 7 bases of the junction left unmatched. The CDR3 length is 13 residues. The CDR3 DNA follows: TGTGCCAGCAGACCGGGACAGGTGTCCATTCAGTACTTC. This encodes CASRPGQVSIQYF.

This chain links TRBV2 with TRBJ1-3, with 8 positions matching TRBD1. Germline V gives CDR1 SNHLY, CDR2 FYNNEI. The ends lost 5 bases at V and 0 bases at J; junction bases unmatched: 3. There are 15 residues in the CDR3. CDR3 sequence reads: CASSFDRGSGNTIYF. The CDR3 nucleotides are TGTGCCAGCAGTTTCGACAGGGGCTCTGGAAACACCATATATTTT.

V is TRBV27 and J is TRBJ2-7; TRBD1 is a possible D gene (6 bases). V gave up 3 bases and J gave up 1 base, with 13 bases separating them. Germline V CDR1 and CDR2: MNHEY, SMNVEV (reference sequence). This CDR3 is built from 15 residues. The CDR3 loop reads CASSLGHPRSYEQYF. CDR3 coding DNA: TGTGCCAGCAGTTTGGGACACCCTCGATCCTACGAGCAGTACTTC.

This clone appeared a few times. The chain is built from TRBV7-9 and TRBJ2-3; 8 bases line up with TRBD2. The V gene's germline CDR1 is SEHNR and CDR2 FQNEAQ (reference sequence). This CDR3 has 15 amino acids. After removal of 0 bases from V and 7 bases from J, the junction contained 6 bases not matched to a gene. The CDR3 is CASSLAAGGGNTQYF. CDR3 DNA sequence: TGTGCCAGCAGCTTAGCTGCGGGAGGAGGAAATACGCAGTATTTT.

The chain combines TRBV7-2 with TRBJ2-1, with a weak D call TRBD1 (7 bases). CDR1 is SGHTA, CDR2 FQGNSA, per germline. The CDR3 is 14 amino acids. V was pared by 5 bases and J by 6 bases, with 14 bases between. DNA of the CDR3: TGTGCCAGCAGCCAGGGGGGAGATGGCAATGAGCAGTTCTTC. Protein: CASSQGGDGNEQFF. The full variable domain, rest sourced from reference TRBV7-2 and TRBJ2-1, is GAGVSQSPSNKVTEKGKDVELRCDPISGHTALYWYRQSLGQGLEFLIYFQGNSAPDKSGLPSDRFSAERTGGSVSTLTIQRTQQEDSAVYLCASSQGGDGNEQFFGPGTRLTVL.

The gene calls are TRBV28 and TRBJ1-1; maybe TRBD1 (5 bases). The length of the CDR3 is 17 residues. Per the germline V gene, CDR1 is MDHEN and CDR2 is SYDVKM. Trimming took off 6 bases at V and 0 bases at J, with 20 bases between the two ends. Written as DNA, the CDR3 is TGTGCCAGCAGAGCGGGGCAAACCATACTAATGAACACTGAAGCTTTCTTT. Translation gives CASRAGQTILMNTEAFF.

Concerning this clone: An end of the junction differs from the germline gene, which may be a read error. V and J are TRBV7-2 and TRBJ2-4; the match to TRBD2 covers 9 bases. The CDR3 runs to 15 residues. Looked up from germline, CDR1 is SGHTA and CDR2 is FQGNSA. The CDR3 DNA is TGTGCCAGCAGCTTAAGCCCTGGGGTAGCGGGAGTGGGGGACTTC. This codes for CASSLSPGVAGVGDF.